Here is one T cell receptor beta chain with its context. The sample holds many counts of this clonotype. Its antigen is unknown. Base qualities are not provided; no much larger clone lies one nucleotide away. What this sample's treatment or condition label stands for: allogeneic hematopoietic cell transplantation with graft depleted of TCRalphabeta T cells and CD19 B cells. The transplant recipients were children given TCRalphabeta/CD19-depleted allogeneic hematopoietic cell grafts. Library creation used PCR. The sample was run on an Illumina HiSeq 2500. To normalize quantification of the TCRbeta repertoire, the TCR libraries were built with molecular barcoding that relied on unique molecular identifiers. TCRdb applied fastp at Q25 and MiXCR to the public reads, then kept only in-frame beta chains. A single entry per CDR3 protein holds the most common genes and DNA from its merged rows. This sample has 90,000 to 130,000 distinct CDR3 sequences in its table, and approximately 6.6% of those were observed once. The ten largest clones take up about 23% of the sample.

The data stem from a study of T-cell reconstitution after alpha-beta-depleted transplantation in children listed by TCRdb under 2016. Context from the whole study: Using TCR repertoire profiling, the study quantitatively followed how T-cell immune reconstitution unfolded in children after TCRalphabeta/CD19-depleted allogeneic hematopoietic cell transplantation. The paper's findings and limits, for the study overall: Over subsequent months, a decline in hyperexpanded clone frequencies was noted, and after one year, T-cell counts and TCRbeta diversity were mostly ascribed to newly produced T cells. The apparently early alphabetaT-cell count recovery about two months after transplant was reportedly dependent on only several hundred rapidly expanded clones derived from non-depleted graft cells. In some patients, the high TCRbeta diversity seen at day 60 was put down to recipient T cells and intrathymic progenitors that had survived conditioning.

The material sequenced was PBMCs, mostly from graft donor cells, taken 360 days after TCRalphabeta/CD19-depleted stem cell transplant. The source of this sequence is a male patient between 2 and 15 years old who had a stem cell transplant for acute lymphoblastic leukemia, so the T cells may come from the graft donor.

At the DNA level, the sequence is TGCAGCGCTACGGGACGGCTAGCCAAAAACATTCAGTACTTC. This encodes CSATGRLAKNIQYF. The chain links TRBV29-1 with TRBJ2-4; the D gene is tentatively TRBD1 or TRBD2, each matching 5 bases. The CDR3 starts with the cysteine, ends with the phenylalanine, and has 14 residues. The CDR3 DNA has 42 bases and is translated from base 1. CDR1 and CDR2, looked up from the germline V gene, are SQVTM and ANQGSEA. At the junction V is shortened by 7 bases and J by 0 bases, with 13 bases in between.